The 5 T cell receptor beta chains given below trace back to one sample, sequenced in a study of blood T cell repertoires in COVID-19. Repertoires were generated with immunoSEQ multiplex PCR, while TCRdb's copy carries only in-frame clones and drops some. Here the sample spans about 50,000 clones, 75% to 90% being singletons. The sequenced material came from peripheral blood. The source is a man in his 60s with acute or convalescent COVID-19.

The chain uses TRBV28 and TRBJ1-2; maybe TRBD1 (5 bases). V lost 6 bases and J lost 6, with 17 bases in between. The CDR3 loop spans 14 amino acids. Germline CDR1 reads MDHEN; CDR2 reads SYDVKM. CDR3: CASRQPGTLNGYTF. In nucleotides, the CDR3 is TGTGCCAGCAGGCAGCCGGGGACTCTTAATGGCTACACCTTC.

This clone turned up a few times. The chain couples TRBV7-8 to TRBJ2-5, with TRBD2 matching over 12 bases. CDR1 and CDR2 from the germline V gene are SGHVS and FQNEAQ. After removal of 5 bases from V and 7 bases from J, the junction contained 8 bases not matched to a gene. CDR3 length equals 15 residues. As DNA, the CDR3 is TGTGCCAGCAGCCGCGGACTAGCGGGAAGTGGGACCCAGTACTTC. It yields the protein CASSRGLAGSGTQYF.

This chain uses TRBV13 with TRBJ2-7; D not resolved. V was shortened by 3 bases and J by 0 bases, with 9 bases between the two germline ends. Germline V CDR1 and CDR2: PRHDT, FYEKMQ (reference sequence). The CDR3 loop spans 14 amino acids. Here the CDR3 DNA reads TGTGCCAGCAGCTTCCAGGATTCCTCCTACGAGCAGTACTTC. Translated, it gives CASSFQDSSYEQYF.

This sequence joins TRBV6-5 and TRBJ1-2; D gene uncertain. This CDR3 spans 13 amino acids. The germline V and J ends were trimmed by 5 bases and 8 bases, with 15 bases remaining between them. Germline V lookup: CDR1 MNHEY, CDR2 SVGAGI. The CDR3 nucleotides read TGTGCCAGCAGTCCCGGGTTAGCCCGGGGCTACACCTTC. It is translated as CASSPGLARGYTF.

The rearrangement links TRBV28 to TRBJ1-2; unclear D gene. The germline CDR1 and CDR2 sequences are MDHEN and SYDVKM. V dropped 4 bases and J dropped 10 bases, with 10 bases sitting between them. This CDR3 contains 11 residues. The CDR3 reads CASSSYYTYTF. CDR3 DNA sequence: TGTGCCAGCAGTTCATACTATACCTACACCTTC.